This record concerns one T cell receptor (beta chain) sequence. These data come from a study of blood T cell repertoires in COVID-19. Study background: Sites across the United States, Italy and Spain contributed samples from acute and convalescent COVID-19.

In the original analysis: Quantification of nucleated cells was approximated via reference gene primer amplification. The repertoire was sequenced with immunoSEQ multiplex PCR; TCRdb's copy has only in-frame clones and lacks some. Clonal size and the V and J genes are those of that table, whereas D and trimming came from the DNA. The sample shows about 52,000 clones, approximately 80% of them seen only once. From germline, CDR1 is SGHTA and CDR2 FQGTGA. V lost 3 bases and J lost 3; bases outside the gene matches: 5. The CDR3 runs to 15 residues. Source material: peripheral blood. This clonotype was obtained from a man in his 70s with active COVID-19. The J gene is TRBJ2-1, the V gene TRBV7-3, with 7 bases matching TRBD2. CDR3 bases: TGTGCCAGCAGCTTCGGGGCGGGGGACTACAATGAGCAGTTCTTC. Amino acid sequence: CASSFGAGDYNEQFF.